Below are 3 T cell receptor beta chains sequenced from a single sample in a study of T cells in Graves' hyperthyroidism and ophthalmopathy. The CDR3 regions of TCR beta were amplified from RNA transcripts. TCR CDR3 underwent first-round RT-PCR with the HTBI primer set. TCRdb redid the calling of the multiplex PCR reads with MiXCR, one entry per CDR3 protein. The table lists hundreds of thousands of distinct CDR3 sequences, about 14% of them singletons. Sequenced: blood. The source of these receptors is a woman between 45 and 65 years old with Graves' ophthalmopathy.

In this sample, this clonotype turned up many times. The gene calls are TRBV12-3 or TRBV12-4 and TRBJ2-7; D is perhaps TRBD2 (5 bases). Deletions cut 3 bases from V and 7 bases from J, with 13 bases between. The CDR3 has 13 amino acids. CDR3 sequence (DNA): TGTGCCAGCAGTTTGATCGGGATGGGGGAGCAGTACTTC. This codes for CASSLIGMGEQYF.

This clonotype has at least ten counts. CDR3 DNA: TGTGCCTGGAGTTCGGGACGAAACACTGAAGCTTTCTTT. Translation: CAWSSGRNTEAFF. The chain combines TRBV30 with TRBJ1-1, with D possibly TRBD1 on 5 matching bases. Germline assignment: CDR1 GTSNPN and CDR2 SVGIG (reference sequence). Trimming took 2 bases from V and 2 from J, leaving 9 bases between them. This CDR3 contains 13 residues.

The chain employs TRBV6-2 or TRBV6-3 and TRBJ1-3; D not resolved. This CDR3 has 17 amino acids. V was shortened by 7 bases and J by 0 bases, with 19 bases between the two germline ends. CDR1 and CDR2 (germline): MNHEY, SVGEGT. This chain's CDR3 is CASTPRPGMLSGNTIYF. The CDR3 DNA is TGTGCCAGCACCCCCCGACCTGGAATGCTCTCTGGAAACACCATATATTTT.